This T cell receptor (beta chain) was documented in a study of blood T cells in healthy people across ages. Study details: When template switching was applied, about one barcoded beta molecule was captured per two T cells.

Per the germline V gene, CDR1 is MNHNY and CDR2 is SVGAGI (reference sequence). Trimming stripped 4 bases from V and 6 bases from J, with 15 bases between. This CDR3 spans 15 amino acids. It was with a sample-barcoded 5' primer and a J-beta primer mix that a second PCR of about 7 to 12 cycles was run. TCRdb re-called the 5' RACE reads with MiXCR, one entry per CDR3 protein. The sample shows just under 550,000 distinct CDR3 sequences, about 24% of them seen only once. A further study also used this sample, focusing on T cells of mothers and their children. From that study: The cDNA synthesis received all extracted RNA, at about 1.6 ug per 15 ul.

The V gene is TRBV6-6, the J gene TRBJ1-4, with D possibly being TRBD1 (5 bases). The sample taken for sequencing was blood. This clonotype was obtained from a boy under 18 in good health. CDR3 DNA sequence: TGTGCCAGCAGTTCTACGGGGGATAGGGATGAAAAACTGTTTTTT. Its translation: CASSSTGDRDEKLFF.